Sequencing of this T cell receptor (beta chain) was carried out in a study of technical replicates of blood from several donors. TCRdb keeps only in-frame clones here, not all; method: immunoSEQ multiplex PCR. The repertoire consists of just over 55,000 clones, with approximately 92% occurring once and the leading ten covering roughly 4.5%. Germline V CDR1 and CDR2: MNHEY, SMNVEV (reference sequence). The V end was cut by 2 bases, the J end by 4 bases, with 11 bases between. This CDR3 contains 14 residues. Sequenced material: PBMCs. This TCR derives from a human donor in good health. Some clones in this sample may be carry-over from other donors' samples. V gene TRBV27 combines with J gene TRBJ1-2; D may be TRBD1 (6 bases). The CDR3 loop reads CASSLGGAGYGYTF. Written as DNA, the CDR3 is TGTGCCAGCAGTTTAGGGGGGGCTGGCTATGGCTACACCTTC.